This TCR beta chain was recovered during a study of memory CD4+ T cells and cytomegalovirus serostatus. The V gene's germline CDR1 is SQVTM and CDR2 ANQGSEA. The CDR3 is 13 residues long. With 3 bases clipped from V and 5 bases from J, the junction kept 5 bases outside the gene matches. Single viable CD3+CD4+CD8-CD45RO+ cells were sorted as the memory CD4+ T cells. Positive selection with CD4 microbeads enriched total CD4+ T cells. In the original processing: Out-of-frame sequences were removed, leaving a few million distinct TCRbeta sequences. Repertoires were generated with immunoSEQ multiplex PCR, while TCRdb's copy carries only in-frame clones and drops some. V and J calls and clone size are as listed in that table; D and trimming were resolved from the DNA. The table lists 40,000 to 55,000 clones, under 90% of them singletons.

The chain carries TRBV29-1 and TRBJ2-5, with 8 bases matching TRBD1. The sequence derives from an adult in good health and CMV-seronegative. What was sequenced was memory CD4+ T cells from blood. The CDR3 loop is CSVDGRGRETQYF. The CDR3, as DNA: TGCAGCGTTGACGGCAGGGGGCGTGAGACCCAGTACTTC. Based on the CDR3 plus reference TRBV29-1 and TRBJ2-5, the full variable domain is SAVISQKPSRDICQRGTSLTIQCQVDSQVTMMFWYRQQPGQSLTLIATANQGSEATYESGFVIDKFPISRPNLTFSTLTVSNMSPEDSSIYLCSVDGRGRETQYFGPGTRLLVL.